This entry describes one T cell receptor beta chain. Its antigen is undetermined. The record originates from a study of siplizumab effects on memory and regulatory T cells. General study results and limits: Proliferating CD4+ or CD8+ clones, roughly 75-95% of them, lacked an assignable naive or memory phenotype. Researchers did not confirm the suppressive function of proliferating Tregs from siplizumab cultures.

The germline gives CDR1 SGHTA, CDR2 FQGNSA. The CDR3 is 12 amino acids. Trimming removed 6 bases at V and 3 bases at J, with 9 bases between. TCR templates numbering 95,000 to 100,000 were assayed per sample. Assay: immunoSEQ multiplex PCR; the TCRdb copy retains only in-frame clones and omits some. The sample shows around 65,000 clones, approximately 79% of them seen only once. The sequence was collected from a human donor in good health. The rearrangement joins TRBV7-2 to TRBJ2-7, with D maybe TRBD1 (5 bases). The sample comprised memory CD4+ T cells sorted from blood. CDR3 in amino acids: CASSIQGYEQYF. The CDR3 nucleotides are TGTGCCAGCAGTATCCAGGGCTACGAGCAGTACTTC.